The clone carrying this T cell receptor beta chain showed up many times. The antigen is undetermined. TCRdb used MiXCR to reprocess the RACE reads, holding one entry per CDR3 protein. The table records 95,000 to 150,000 distinct CDR3 sequences, approximately 15% of them present only once. The data stem from a study of human T cells and chemical hapten exposure. Study-wide background: Patch testing was performed with 0.01% DPC on the upper back, with reading at 6 days. Points from the study as a whole: Correlating positively with patch test score were the PT1 expanded TCR counts. DPC sensitization produced no change in TCRs with frequency above 1 in 1000.

From germline, CDR1 is DFQATT and CDR2 SNEGSKA (reference sequence). The CDR3 is 15 amino acids. The V end lost 5 bases, the J end lost 9 bases, and 25 bases lay between the germline ends. Noted time point: pre-sensitization, week 0. Treatment denoted: therapeutic diphenylcyclopropenone sensitization with weekly scalp DPC. RNA extraction used unfractionated whole blood as the source of total RNA. The starting material was whole blood, obtained in connection with sensitization to the hapten diphenylcyclopropenone (DPC). The chain has TRBV20-1 and TRBJ1-2; weak D call: TRBD1 (5 bases). The source is a woman aged 18-29 years with alopecia areata. Some clones in this sample may be carry-over from other donors' samples. In DNA form, the CDR3 reads TGCAGTGCTTCAACTACCCCGGGGCCCCTGGGCAGCTACACCTTC. Its protein product is CSASTTPGPLGSYTF.